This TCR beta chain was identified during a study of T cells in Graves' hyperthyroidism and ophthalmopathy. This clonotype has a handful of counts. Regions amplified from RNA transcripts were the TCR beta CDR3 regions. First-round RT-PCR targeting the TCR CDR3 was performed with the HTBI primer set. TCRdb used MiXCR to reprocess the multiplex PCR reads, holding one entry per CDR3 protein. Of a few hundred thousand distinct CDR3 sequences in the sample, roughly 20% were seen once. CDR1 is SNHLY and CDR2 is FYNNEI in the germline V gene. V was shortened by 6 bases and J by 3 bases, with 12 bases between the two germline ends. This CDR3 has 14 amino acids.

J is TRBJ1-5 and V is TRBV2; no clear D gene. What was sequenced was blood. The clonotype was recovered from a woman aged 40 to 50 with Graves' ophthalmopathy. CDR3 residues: CASRPAAHNQPQHF. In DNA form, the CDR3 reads TGTGCCAGCAGGCCCGCAGCACACAATCAGCCCCAGCATTTT.